This entry is about one T cell receptor beta chain. Its antigen remains unknown. The record originates from a study of cytomegalovirus exposure and HLA in healthy donors. The wider study: In an earlier analysis, 95 million to 140 million unique TCR beta sequences were found from some 200 million T cells.

Study-wide results and limits: 87-base-pair reads could not separate some V segments, including TRBV6-2 and TRBV6-3. One variant, a missense change in DCLRE1C, was linked in a later analysis to TCR beta V- and J-gene trimming. Most subjects' HLA-A and HLA-B alleles were reportedly predicted from TCR beta sequences.

Amplification used 60 Vbeta primers and 13 Jbeta primers. The repertoire was sequenced with immunoSEQ multiplex PCR; TCRdb's copy has only in-frame clones and lacks some. The sample has about 100,000 clones; about 75% are singletons. The CDR3 has 13 residues. CDR1 is SQVTM, CDR2 ANQGSEA, per germline. V was pared by 4 bases and J by 5 bases, with 6 bases of the junction left unmatched. The rearrangement uses TRBV29-1 and TRBJ2-5; 8 bases align to TRBD2. This receptor was taken from a man between 40 and 49 years old in good health and CMV-seropositive. The sample comprised PBMCs. The CDR3 region is CSVVTSVRETQYF. CDR3 in DNA: TGCAGCGTTGTGACTAGCGTTAGGGAGACCCAGTACTTC.